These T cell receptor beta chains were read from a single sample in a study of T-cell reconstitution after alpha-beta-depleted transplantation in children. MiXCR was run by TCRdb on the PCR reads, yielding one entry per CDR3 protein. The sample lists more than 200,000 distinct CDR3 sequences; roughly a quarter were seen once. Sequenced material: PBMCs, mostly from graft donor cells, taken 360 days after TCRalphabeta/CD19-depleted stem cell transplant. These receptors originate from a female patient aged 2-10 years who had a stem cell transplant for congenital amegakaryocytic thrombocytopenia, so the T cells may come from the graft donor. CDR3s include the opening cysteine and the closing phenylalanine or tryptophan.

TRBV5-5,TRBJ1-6,CASSLYGEGSPLHF
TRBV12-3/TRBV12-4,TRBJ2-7,CASRTGEDYEQYF
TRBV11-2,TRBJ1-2,CASSGGTGGYGYTF
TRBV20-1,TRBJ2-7,CSAQLLGEQYF
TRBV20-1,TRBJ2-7,CSARDTQDRGTYEQYF
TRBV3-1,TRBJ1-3,CASSQVYGNSGNTIYF
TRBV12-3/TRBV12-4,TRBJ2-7,CASSWETGREQYF
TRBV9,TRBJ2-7,CASSAAGHPSHEQYF
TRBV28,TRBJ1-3,CASSSDPLASGNTIYF
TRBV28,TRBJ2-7,CASSQQSYEQYF
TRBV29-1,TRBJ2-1,CSVESTGGSHNEQFF
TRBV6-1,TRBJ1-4,CASSANPWTVHNEKLFF
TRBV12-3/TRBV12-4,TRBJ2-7,CASSRGTGSSYEQYF
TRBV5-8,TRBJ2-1,CASSLFWTSGDNEQFF
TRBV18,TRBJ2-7,CASSPGAGGYEQYF
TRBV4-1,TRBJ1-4,CASSQDRLNEKLFF
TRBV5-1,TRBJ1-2,CASSPSNRGGYGYTF
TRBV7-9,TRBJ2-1,CASRGARWEQFF
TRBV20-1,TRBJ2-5,CSARPGGADQETQYF
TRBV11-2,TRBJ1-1,CASSLEWQGGNTEAFF
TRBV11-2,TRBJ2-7,CASSSLSPGTGGLYEQYF
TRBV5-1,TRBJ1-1,CASSLNKGVGGPPTEAFF
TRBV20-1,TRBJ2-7,CSASRGAELAGGYDYEQYF
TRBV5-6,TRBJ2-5,CASSQNKQGGGETQYF
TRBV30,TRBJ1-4,CAWSVTVGRSEKLFF
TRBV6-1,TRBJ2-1,CASSDGILRSYNEQFF
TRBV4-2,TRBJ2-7,CASSLEVGRSYEQYF
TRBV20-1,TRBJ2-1,CSAPGTSVYNEQFF
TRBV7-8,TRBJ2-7,CASSLNPGRRYEQYF
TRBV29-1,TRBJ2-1,CSVEAGGLVGEQFF
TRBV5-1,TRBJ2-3,CASSFDGTDTQYF
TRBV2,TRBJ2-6,CASSEEGYSGANVLTF
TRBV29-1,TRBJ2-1,CSVEDGGQLNEQFF
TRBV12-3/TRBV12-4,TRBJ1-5,CASSLFGWGNQPQHF
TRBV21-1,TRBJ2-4,CASSREGDRTSIRLAKNIQYF
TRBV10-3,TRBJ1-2,CAISESGGQSHYGYTF
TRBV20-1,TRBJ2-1,CSARSGAAKKNEQFF
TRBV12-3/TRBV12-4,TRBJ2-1,CASSFGPRVYNEQFF
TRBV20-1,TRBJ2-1,CSARALGREDSNEQFF
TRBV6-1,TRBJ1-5,CASSDTGHGPGQPQHF
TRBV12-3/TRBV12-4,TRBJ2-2,CASSQTSGSTGELFF
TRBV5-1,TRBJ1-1,CASSPPGQGRKWSEAFF
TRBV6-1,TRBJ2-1,CASRQGLGIHNEQFF
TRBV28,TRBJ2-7,CASSFRAYEQYF
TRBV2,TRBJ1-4,CASSARVKKLFF
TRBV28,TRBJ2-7,CASTGDRGLYEQYF
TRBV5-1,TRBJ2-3,CASSFTETDTQYF
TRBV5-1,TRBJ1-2,CASSHKDRGDYGYTF
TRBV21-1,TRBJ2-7,CASSGTAPYEQYF
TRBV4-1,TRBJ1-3,CASSQVLANTIYF